Below are 16 T cell receptor beta chains sequenced from a single sample in a study of T cell responses to AZD1222 COVID-19 vaccine. Clones were sequenced by immunoSEQ multiplex PCR, and TCRdb holds only the in-frame ones, with some missing. This table has fewer than 200,000 clones, 90% to 95% appearing once. This material consisted of peripheral blood, taken 28 days after the second AZD1222 dose. The receptors were sampled from an adult who received the AZD1222 COVID-19 vaccine.

V is TRBV7-4 and J is TRBJ2-3, with 7 bases aligning to TRBD2. CDR1 is SGHVT and CDR2 is SQSDAQ in the germline V gene. This CDR3 spans 17 amino acids. Trimming cost V 5 bases and J 1 base; bases outside gene matches: 12. The CDR3 region is CASSPRTSRACTDTQYF. CDR3 nucleotide sequence: TGTGCCAGCAGCCCCCGGACTAGTCGAGCATGCACAGATACGCAGTATTTT.

Worth noting for this clone: Sequence at one end of the junction differs from germline and may be a read error. The CDR3 region has the DNA TGCGCCAGCAGCCAAGTAGGAACAGGGGTGGTCTTC. It is translated as CASSQVGTGVVF. The chain is built from TRBV4-1 and TRBJ2-7, with TRBD1 matching 7 bases. The CDR3 has 12 amino acids. CDR1 and CDR2 (germline): MGHRA, YSYEKL.

The V call is TRBV9, the J call TRBJ2-5; D is undetermined. The CDR3 sequence is 14 residues long. V was shortened by 4 bases and J by 1 base, with 11 bases between the two germline ends. Germline CDR1 and CDR2: SGDLS and YYNGEE. The DNA of the CDR3 is TGTGCCAGCAGCCCCCCCTTTAGCCAAGAGACCCAGTACTTC. This gives the protein CASSPPFSQETQYF.

The genes are TRBV6-4 and TRBJ2-3, with TRBD2 identical over 8 bases. The CDR3 loop spans 15 amino acids. From germline, CDR1 is MRHNA and CDR2 SNTAGT. Losses at the gene ends were 3 bases for V and 2 bases for J; bases not matched to a gene: 4. CDR3 DNA sequence: TGTGCCAGCAGTGAGGTAGCGGGGTCCACAGATACGCAGTATTTT. Its translation is CASSEVAGSTDTQYF.

The chain is built from TRBV7-9 and TRBJ2-2; D is unclear. With 1 base removed from V and 0 bases from J, the gap between germline ends came to 6 bases. This CDR3 region has 15 residues. The V gene's germline CDR1 is SEHNR and CDR2 FQNEAQ (reference sequence). CDR3 loop: CASSLGASNTGELFF. In nucleotides, the CDR3 is TGTGCCAGCAGCTTAGGCGCTTCGAACACCGGGGAGCTGTTTTTT.

This chain joins TRBV18 and TRBJ1-1, with TRBD1 matching 7 bases. CDR3 length: 15 amino acids. Germline CDR1 reads KGHSH; CDR2 reads LQKENI. Losses at the gene ends were 2 bases for V and 1 base for J; bases not matched to a gene: 4. The CDR3 loop is CASSPDRAGNTEAFF. The CDR3 DNA is TGTGCCAGCTCACCAGACAGGGCGGGGAACACTGAAGCTTTCTTT.

Concerning this clone: This same CDR3 is encoded by further DNA sequences in the sample. This sequence joins TRBV7-2 and TRBJ2-5, with D unclear. CDR3 size: 12 residues. Trimming stripped 5 bases from V and 5 bases from J, with 9 bases between. CDR1 SGHTA and CDR2 FQGNSA come from the germline V gene. The DNA for the CDR3 is TGTGCCAGCAGCGGGCGGACGGAGACCCAGTACTTC. Translating gives CASSGRTETQYF.

V and J are TRBV6-6 and TRBJ2-5, with 13 bases fitting TRBD2. Unmatched junction bases numbered 5, after V lost 5 bases and J lost 5 bases. The CDR3 contains 15 residues. The germline gives CDR1 MNHNY, CDR2 SVGAGI (reference sequence). Here the CDR3 DNA reads TGTGCCAGCAGTCGTGGGACTAGCGGGGCGGAGACCCAGTACTTC. Amino acid sequence: CASSRGTSGAETQYF.

The chain has TRBV7-9 and TRBJ2-7, with D perhaps TRBD1 or TRBD2 (5 bases each). CDR3 length: 13 amino acids. V dropped 5 bases and J dropped 7 bases, with 15 bases sitting between them. Germline-derived CDR1 and CDR2 are SEHNR and FQNEAQ (reference sequence). The CDR3 sequence is CASSPGTALEQYF. Written as DNA, the CDR3 is TGTGCCAGCAGCCCCGGGACGGCGTTGGAGCAGTACTTC.

The genes are TRBV6-2 or TRBV6-3 and TRBJ1-6, with 8 bases matching TRBD1. Germline V lookup: CDR1 MNHEY, CDR2 SVGEGT. The trim removed 2 bases at V and 6 bases at J, leaving 9 bases unmatched. The CDR3 has 17 residues. The CDR3 DNA reads as TGTGCCAGCAGTTACAGAGGACGGACAGGGTTTAATTCACCCCTCCACTTT. Translating it yields CASSYRGRTGFNSPLHF.

The chain uses TRBV6-5 and TRBJ2-7; TRBD2 is a possible D gene (6 bases). Germline V gives CDR1 MNHEY, CDR2 SVGAGI. V was trimmed by 6 bases and J by 0 bases, leaving 15 bases between them. This CDR3 is built from 15 residues. CDR3 protein: CASRRRGTLSYEQYF. The CDR3 DNA is TGTGCCAGCAGAAGACGGGGGACCCTCTCCTACGAGCAGTACTTC.

The rearrangement joins TRBV6-5 to TRBJ1-1; no firm D call. This CDR3 has 14 amino acids. Germline CDR1 is MNHEY and CDR2 is SVGAGI. V was shortened by 4 bases and J by 0 bases, with 9 bases between the two germline ends. This chain's CDR3 is CASSSTDVNTEAFF. CDR3 nucleotide sequence: TGTGCCAGCAGTTCTACGGACGTGAACACTGAAGCTTTCTTT.

The V and J genes are TRBV21-1 and TRBJ2-1; the table's D gene call, TRBD2, was not cross checked with the DNA. TRBV21-1 is a pseudogene segment. This CDR3 is 15 amino acids long. Written as DNA, the CDR3 is TGTGCCAGCAGCTTCGGCCCTAGCTCCTACAATGAGCAGTTCTTC. This encodes CASSFGPSSYNEQFF.

This clone was seen a single time. This chain uses TRBV19 with TRBJ1-1; D might be TRBD1 (5 bases). The V gene lost 3 bases and the J gene lost 6 bases, with 17 bases spanning the gap. Germline V lookup: CDR1 LNHDA, CDR2 SQIVND (reference sequence). This CDR3 comprises 15 residues. This CDR3 reads CASSIDWGPYAEAFF. Here the CDR3 DNA reads TGTGCCAGTAGTATCGACTGGGGCCCTTATGCTGAAGCTTTCTTT.

The chain employs TRBV5-1 and TRBJ2-7; 8 bases agree with TRBD2. The V and J ends lost 2 bases and 3 bases, in that order; junction bases with no gene match: 7. Germline values: CDR1 SGHRS, CDR2 YFSETQ. The CDR3 is 15 amino acids. The CDR3 sequence is CASSFSLAGDYEQYF. Written as DNA, the CDR3 is TGCGCCAGCAGCTTCTCTCTAGCGGGTGACTACGAGCAGTACTTC. The full variable domain, in which reference TRBV5-1 and TRBJ2-7 provide the parts outside the CDR3, is KAGVTQTPRYLIKTRGQQVTLSCSPISGHRSVSWYQQTPGQGLQFLFEYFSETQRNKGNFPGRFSGRQFSNSRSEMNVSTLELGDSALYLCASSFSLAGDYEQYFGPGTRLTVT.

The chain has TRBV6-5 and TRBJ1-2; no clear D gene. Germline V gene data show CDR1 as MNHEY and CDR2 as SVGAGI. V lost 0 bases and J 0 bases, leaving 11 bases between the germline ends. The CDR3 runs 16 residues. The CDR3 reads CASSYSAKSSNYGYTF. CDR3 bases: TGTGCCAGCAGTTACTCCGCCAAATCGTCTAACTATGGCTACACCTTC.